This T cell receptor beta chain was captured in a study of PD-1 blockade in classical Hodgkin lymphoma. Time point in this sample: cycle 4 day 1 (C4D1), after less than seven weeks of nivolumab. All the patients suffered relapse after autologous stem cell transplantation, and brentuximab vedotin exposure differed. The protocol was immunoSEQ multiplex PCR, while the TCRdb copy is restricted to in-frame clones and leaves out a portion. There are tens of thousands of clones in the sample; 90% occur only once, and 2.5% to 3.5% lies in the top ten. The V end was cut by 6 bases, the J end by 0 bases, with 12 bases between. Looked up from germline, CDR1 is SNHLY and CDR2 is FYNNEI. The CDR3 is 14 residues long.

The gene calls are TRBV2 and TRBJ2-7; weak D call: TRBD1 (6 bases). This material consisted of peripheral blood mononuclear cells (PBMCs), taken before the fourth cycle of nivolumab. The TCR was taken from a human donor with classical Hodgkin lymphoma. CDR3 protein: CASRLDRSSYEQYF. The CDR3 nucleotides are TGTGCCAGCAGGCTAGACAGGAGCTCCTACGAGCAGTACTTC.